The 3 T cell receptor beta chains listed next were all sequenced from one sample in a study of T-cell reconstitution after alpha-beta-depleted transplantation in children. A TCRbeta library incorporating unique molecular identifiers was prepared. TCRdb re-analysed the PCR reads in MiXCR, keeping a single row per CDR3 protein. Counted here are more than 400,000 distinct CDR3 sequences, 11% occurring once; the ten biggest clones make up approximately 14%. The sequencing used PBMCs, mostly from graft donor cells, collected 180 days after TCRalphabeta/CD19-depleted stem cell transplant. Receptors were obtained from a female patient aged 2-9 years who had a stem cell transplant for aplastic anemia, so the T cells may come from the graft donor.

This chain links TRBV6-5 with TRBJ2-5, with 11 bases aligning to TRBD2. V was clipped by 6 bases and J by 0 bases; unmatched bases: 6. The CDR3 is made up of 16 amino acids. Per germline, CDR1 MNHEY and CDR2 SVGAGI. CDR3 sequence reads: CASRSATSGNQETQYF. The DNA for the CDR3 is TGTGCCAGCAGGTCGGCGACTAGCGGGAACCAAGAGACCCAGTACTTC.

The J gene is TRBJ2-7, the V gene TRBV5-1; D is perhaps TRBD1 or TRBD2 (5 bases each). This CDR3 has 15 residues. Germline V gene lookup returns CDR1 SGHRS and CDR2 YFSETQ. The V end lost 4 bases, the J end lost 3 bases, and 17 bases lay between the germline ends. The CDR3: CASSSPGTRSYEQYF. Here the CDR3 DNA reads TGCGCCAGCAGCAGCCCCGGGACGCGTAGCTACGAGCAGTACTTC. Based on the CDR3 plus reference TRBV5-1 and TRBJ2-7, the full variable domain is KAGVTQTPRYLIKTRGQQVTLSCSPISGHRSVSWYQQTPGQGLQFLFEYFSETQRNKGNFPGRFSGRQFSNSRSEMNVSTLELGDSALYLCASSSPGTRSYEQYFGPGTRLTVT.

This clonotype occurred many times. The chain employs TRBV10-3 and TRBJ2-7; D call uncertain. CDR1 and CDR2 (germline): ENHRY, SYGVKD. Between the trimmed V and J ends, which lost 4 bases and 3 bases, there was a span of 7 bases. This CDR3 region has 12 residues. CDR3 coding DNA: TGTGCCATCAGTGGAAAAAACTACGAGCAGTACTTC. It codes for CAISGKNYEQYF.